A single sample gave rise to the 3 T cell receptor beta chains below, sequenced in a study of blood T cells in healthy people across ages. Then a second PCR, running roughly 6 to 11 cycles, was carried out with a sample-barcoded 5' primer and a J-beta primer mix. TCRdb re-called the 5' RACE reads through MiXCR, storing one row per CDR3 protein. The data contain about 970,000 distinct CDR3 sequences, approximately 50% of them singletons. Sequences were obtained from blood. The receptors here all came from a woman aged 55-75 years in good health.

The chain has TRBV20-1 and TRBJ2-1; tentatively, D is TRBD1 (5 bases). The CDR3 consists of 13 residues. Trimming took off 2 bases at V and 7 bases at J, with 12 bases between the two ends. Germline CDR1 reads DFQATT; CDR2 reads SNEGSKA (reference sequence). CDR3 sequence: CSARNQGRNEQFF. The CDR3 DNA is TGCAGTGCTAGAAATCAGGGTCGGAATGAGCAGTTCTTC.

The chain carries TRBV10-3 and TRBJ2-3; perhaps TRBD1 as D (7 bases). The CDR3 covers 14 residues. Germline CDR1 is ENHRY and CDR2 is SYGVKD. V was pared by 3 bases and J by 6 bases, with 13 bases between. The CDR3 bases are TGTGCCATCAGTGACAGGGGGGTTTCGGATACGCAGTATTTT. It yields the protein CAISDRGVSDTQYF.

The chain recombines TRBV6-1 with TRBJ1-1, with D unresolved. This CDR3 comprises 13 residues. Trimming took off 3 bases at V and 4 bases at J, with 9 bases between the two ends. CDR1 is MNHNS, CDR2 SASEGT, per germline. CDR3 coding DNA: TGTGCCAGCAGTGATTCTCGGCTCACTGAAGCTTTCTTT. Translation gives CASSDSRLTEAFF.